Here is one T cell receptor (beta chain) with its context. Its antigen remains unidentified. This sample is drawn from a study of blood T cells in healthy people across ages. Study overall: Template switching caught about one barcoded beta molecule for each two T cells.

General study findings and limits: Estimated diversity that came from one million T cells was considered an underestimate. A strong correlation between TCR beta diversity and naive T cell percentage was seen.

This CDR3 comprises 11 residues. CDR1 WNHNN and CDR2 SYGVQD come from the germline V gene (reference sequence). V gave up 6 bases and J gave up 6 bases, with 8 bases separating them. Using a J-beta primer mix together with a sample-barcoded 5' primer, a second PCR was run for roughly 7 to 11 cycles. TCRdb recomputed calls from the 5' RACE reads with MiXCR, one row per CDR3 protein. The data show 1.5 million to 2 million distinct CDR3 sequences, around 42% seen once. The J gene is TRBJ1-1, the V gene TRBV10-1, with D possibly TRBD1 on 5 matching bases. The TCR sequence derives from a human donor in good health. Sequenced input: blood. The CDR3 region is CASRAGSEAFF. The CDR3 bases are TGCGCCAGCAGAGCAGGGTCTGAAGCTTTCTTT.